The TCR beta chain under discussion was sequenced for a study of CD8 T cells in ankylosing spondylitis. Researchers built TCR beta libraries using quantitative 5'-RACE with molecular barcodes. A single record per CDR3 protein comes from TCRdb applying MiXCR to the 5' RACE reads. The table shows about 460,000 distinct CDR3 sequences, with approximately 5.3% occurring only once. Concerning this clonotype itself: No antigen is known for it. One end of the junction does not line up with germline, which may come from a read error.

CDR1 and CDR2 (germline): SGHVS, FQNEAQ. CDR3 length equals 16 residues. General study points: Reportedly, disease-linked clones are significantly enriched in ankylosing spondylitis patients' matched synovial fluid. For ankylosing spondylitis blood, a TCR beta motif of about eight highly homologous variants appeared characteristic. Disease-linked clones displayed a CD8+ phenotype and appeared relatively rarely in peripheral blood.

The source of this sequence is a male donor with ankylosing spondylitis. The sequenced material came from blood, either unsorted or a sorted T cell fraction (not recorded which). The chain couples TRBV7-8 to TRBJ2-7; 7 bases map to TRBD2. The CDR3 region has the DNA TGTGCCAGCAGCCTCCGGAGCGGGATGAATCGCTACGATCAGTACTTC. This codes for CASSLRSGMNRYDQYF.